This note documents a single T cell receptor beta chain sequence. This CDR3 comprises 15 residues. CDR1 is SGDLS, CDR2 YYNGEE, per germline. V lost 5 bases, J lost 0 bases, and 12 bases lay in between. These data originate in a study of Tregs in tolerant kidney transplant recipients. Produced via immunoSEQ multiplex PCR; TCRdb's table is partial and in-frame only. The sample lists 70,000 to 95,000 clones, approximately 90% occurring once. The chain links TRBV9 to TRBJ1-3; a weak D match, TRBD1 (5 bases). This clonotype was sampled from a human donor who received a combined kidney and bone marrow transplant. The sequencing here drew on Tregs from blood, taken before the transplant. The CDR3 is CASSRQSHSGNTIYF. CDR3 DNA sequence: TGTGCCAGCAGTAGACAGAGCCACTCTGGAAACACCATATATTTT.